Sequencing of this T cell receptor (beta chain) was carried out in a study of T cell repertoires in cytomegalovirus infection. Study-wide background: Newly reported HLA-C-restricted and thoroughly characterized HLA-B-restricted CMV epitopes were employed. Through public TCR beta signatures, both CMV infection and matching HLA type were indicated.

TCRdb called the reads again in MiXCR, with one record for every CDR3 protein. The repertoire has about 37,000 distinct CDR3 sequences, approximately 52% of them found once; the top ten carry 75% to 95%. A word on this clonotype: The antigen remains undetermined.

Broader study findings: The ex vivo response showed dominance by HLA-C-restricted CMV-specific TCR beta clonotypes. CMV carriers with the relevant HLA were identified by cumulative public TCR beta family frequency.

This CDR3 has 15 amino acids. The V and J ends lost 7 bases and 3 bases respectively, with 18 bases between them. Germline CDR1 reads MNHNY; CDR2 reads SVGAGI (reference sequence). The chain links TRBV6-6 to TRBJ1-1; D call uncertain. The source material was CD8+ T cells from cultured PBMCs, sampled from culture after CMV antigen stimulation. The sequence derives from a human donor in good health (CMV status not recorded). Some clones in this sample may be carry-over from other donors' samples. The CDR3 reads CASITGPRRDTEAFF. CDR3 coding DNA: TGTGCCAGCATTACCGGGCCCCGGAGGGACACTGAAGCTTTCTTT.